The 16 T cell receptor beta chains below all came from one sample that was sequenced in a study of CD8+CD57+ T cells in acquired aplastic anemia. Before being chosen for sequencing, patients had shown CD8+CD57+ cell expansion by flow cytometry. Profiling that covered TCR beta VDJ and CDR3 relied on genomic DNA as its template. MiXCR, run by TCRdb on the reads, gives a single entry per CDR3 protein. This sample has tens of thousands of distinct CDR3 sequences; 60% to 70% occur once, and the top ten carry 50% to 70%. Specimen: sorted CD4+, CD8+, or CD8+CD57+ T cells (not recorded which) from PBMCs. These receptor sequences come from a human donor with aplastic anemia.

Regarding this clonotype: The germline gene is not matched at one end of the junction; a read error may be the cause. The chain has TRBV15 and TRBJ2-3; D perhaps matches TRBD2 (6 bases). CDR1 and CDR2 (germline): LNHNV, YYDKDF (reference sequence). The CDR3 is 15 residues long. The CDR3 DNA reads TGTGCTACCAGCCTAAATCAGCAGGGAGGAGATACGCAGTATTTT. This codes for CATSLNQQGGDTQYF. Together with reference TRBV15 and TRBJ2-3, the CDR3 gives the full variable domain: DAMVIQNPRYQVTQFGKPVTLSCSQTLNHNVMYWYQQKSSQAPKLLFHYYDKDFNNEADTPDNFQSRRPNTSFCFLDIRSPGLGDTAMYLCATSLNQQGGDTQYFGPGTRLTVL.

This clonotype was observed many times. The CDR3, as DNA: TGCGCCAGCAGCCTTGAGACAGGGATTTACAATGAGCAGTTCTTC. Residues: CASSLETGIYNEQFF. The chain couples TRBV5-1 to TRBJ2-1; TRBD1 matches 7 bases. Per germline, CDR1 SGHRS and CDR2 YFSETQ. After removal of 4 bases from V and 4 bases from J, the junction contained 8 bases not matched to a gene. The CDR3 is 15 residues long.

The chain uses TRBV19 and TRBJ2-5, with D possibly being TRBD1 (5 bases). Trimming removed 7 bases from V and 10 bases from J, with 16 bases in between. Germline assignment: CDR1 LNHDA and CDR2 SQIVND (reference sequence). The CDR3 loop spans 12 amino acids. The DNA for the CDR3 is TGTGCCAGTACGGACACCTCATTGCACCAGTACTTC. Translated, it gives CASTDTSLHQYF.

This sequence joins TRBV29-1 and TRBJ1-2, with no clear D. The CDR3 runs 13 residues. Trimming removed 3 bases at V and 4 bases at J, with 12 bases between. Germline-derived CDR1 and CDR2 are SQVTM and ANQGSEA. CDR3 in DNA: TGCAGCGTTGAGAATCCTTCGGGCTATGGCTACACCTTC. Encoded protein: CSVENPSGYGYTF.

J is TRBJ2-7 and V is TRBV6-1, with 10 nucleotides matching TRBD1. The junction had 8 bases not matched to a gene; V was cut back by 5 bases and J by 7 bases. Germline loops: CDR1 MNHNS, CDR2 SASEGT. The CDR3 is 14 amino acids. The CDR3 here is CASSTGTGVREQYF. The CDR3 bases are TGTGCCAGCAGTACCGGGACAGGGGTGAGAGAGCAGTACTTC.

With regard to this clonotype: A read error is possible here, since a much larger clone lies one base away. The gene calls are TRBV20-1 and TRBJ2-7; 9 bases fit TRBD1. Per the germline V gene, CDR1 is DFQATT and CDR2 is SNEGSKA (reference sequence). CDR3 length: 16 residues. The trim removed 1 base at V and 0 bases at J, leaving 7 bases unmatched. CDR3 loop: CSARGSGQGISYEQYF. CDR3 in DNA: TGCAGTGCTAGAGGTTCCGGACAGGGGATCTCCTACGAGCAGTACTTC.

This chain connects TRBV7-2 to TRBJ2-5; D remains unclear. There are 13 residues in the CDR3. Germline V gene sequence: CDR1 SGHTA, CDR2 FQGNSA. V was pared by 1 base and J by 3 bases, with 6 bases between. This CDR3 reads CASSLVWEETQYF. The DNA for the CDR3 is TGTGCCAGCAGCTTAGTCTGGGAAGAGACCCAGTACTTC.

The chain links TRBV2 to TRBJ1-5; possible D gene TRBD1, 5 bases. Germline assignment: CDR1 SNHLY and CDR2 FYNNEI. The CDR3 contains 14 residues. The ends were cut back, 6 bases at V and 4 bases at J, with 13 bases in the middle. The CDR3 region has the DNA TGTGCCAGCAGACCAGGGCCCTCAAATCAGCCCCAGCATTTT. Its translation is CASRPGPSNQPQHF.

The chain combines TRBV9 with TRBJ2-3, with a possible D match to TRBD2 (6 bases). The CDR3 spans 16 residues. The germline gives CDR1 SGDLS, CDR2 YYNGEE. Trimming took off 0 bases at V and 0 bases at J, with 11 bases between the two ends. The CDR3 sequence is CASSVVGSGSTDTQYF. Here the CDR3 DNA reads TGTGCCAGCAGCGTAGTGGGGAGCGGGAGCACAGATACGCAGTATTTT.

This chain joins TRBV7-9 and TRBJ2-7, with D perhaps matching TRBD1 (5 bases). This CDR3 region has 12 residues. V was clipped by 5 bases and J by 5 bases, with 10 bases between them. The germline gives CDR1 SEHNR, CDR2 FQNEAQ (reference sequence). The CDR3 DNA is TGTGCCAGCAGCGTGGTGGGGCACGAGCAGTACTTC. It yields the protein CASSVVGHEQYF.

This clonotype was found a few times. The V gene is TRBV6-1, the J gene TRBJ1-1, with D hard to call. There are 13 residues in the CDR3. CDR1 and CDR2 from the germline V gene are MNHNS and SASEGT. Trimming shortened V by 6 bases and J by 0 bases, and 8 bases separated the two germline ends. CDR3 DNA sequence: TGTGCCAGCAGCCCGACTATGAACACTGAAGCTTTCTTT. Translating gives CASSPTMNTEAFF.

This chain uses TRBV2 with TRBJ2-7, with TRBD2 matching 10 bases. The CDR3 length is 13 residues. Germline V gene lookup returns CDR1 SNHLY and CDR2 FYNNEI. Trimming cost V 6 bases and J 6 bases; bases outside gene matches: 5. The CDR3 spells CASRPGTSVEQYF. The CDR3 region has the DNA TGTGCCAGCAGGCCCGGGACTAGCGTCGAGCAGTACTTC.

A few counts support this clonotype. The chain joins TRBV2 to TRBJ1-5; 8 bases map to TRBD1. The CDR3 spans 13 residues. The V and J ends lost 6 bases and 7 bases, in that order; junction bases with no gene match: 5. In germline, CDR1 is SNHLY, CDR2 FYNNEI. CDR3 sequence (DNA): TGTGCCAGCAGATTTCAGGGGGCCCAGCCCCAGCATTTT. Encoded protein: CASRFQGAQPQHF.

This rearrangement joins TRBV28 to TRBJ1-2; D is uncertain. V lost 11 bases, J lost 1 base, and 20 bases lay in between. Germline values: CDR1 MDHEN, CDR2 SYDVKM. This CDR3 has 15 amino acids. This CDR3 reads CAGLTTITLNYGYTF. The CDR3 DNA reads as TGTGCCGGTCTCACCACTATAACCCTTAACTATGGCTACACCTTC.

The CDR3 sequence is CASSLLGRETQYF. The CDR3 region has the DNA TGTGCCAGCAGCTTATTAGGGCGGGAGACCCAGTACTTC. The J gene is TRBJ2-5, the V gene TRBV7-8; D is unclear. Per the germline V gene, CDR1 is SGHVS and CDR2 is FQNEAQ. Trimming took off 2 bases at V and 5 bases at J, with 9 bases between the two ends. CDR3 size: 13 residues.

The chain links TRBV2 to TRBJ2-1; TRBD1 matches at 7 bases. The germline V gene has CDR1 SNHLY and CDR2 FYNNEI. Losses at the gene ends were 4 bases for V and 9 bases for J; bases not matched to a gene: 12. The CDR3 loop spans 15 amino acids. The CDR3 loop reads CASSGEEQGKGEQFF. CDR3 DNA sequence: TGTGCCAGCAGTGGAGAGGAACAGGGGAAAGGTGAGCAGTTCTTC.